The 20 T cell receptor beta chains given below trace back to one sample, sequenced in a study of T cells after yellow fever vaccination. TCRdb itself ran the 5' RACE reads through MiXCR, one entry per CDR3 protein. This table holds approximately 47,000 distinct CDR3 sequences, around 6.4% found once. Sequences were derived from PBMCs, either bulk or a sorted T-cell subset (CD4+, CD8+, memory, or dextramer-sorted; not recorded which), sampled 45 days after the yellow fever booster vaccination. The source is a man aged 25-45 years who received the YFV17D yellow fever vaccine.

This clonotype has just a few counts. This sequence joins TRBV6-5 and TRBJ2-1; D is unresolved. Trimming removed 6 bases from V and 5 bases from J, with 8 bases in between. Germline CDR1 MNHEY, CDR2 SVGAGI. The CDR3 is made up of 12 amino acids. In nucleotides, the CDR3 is TGTGCCAGCAGCCCAACCAACAATGAGCAGTTCTTC. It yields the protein CASSPTNNEQFF.

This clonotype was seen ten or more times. CDR3: CASSHGGNQPQHF. The CDR3 coding sequence is TGCGCCAGCAGTCACGGTGGCAATCAGCCCCAGCATTTT. The J gene is TRBJ1-5, the V gene TRBV10-2; D unclear. The CDR3 runs 13 residues. CDR1 and CDR2 (germline): WSHSY, SAAADI. V was pared by 5 bases and J by 2 bases, with 7 bases between.

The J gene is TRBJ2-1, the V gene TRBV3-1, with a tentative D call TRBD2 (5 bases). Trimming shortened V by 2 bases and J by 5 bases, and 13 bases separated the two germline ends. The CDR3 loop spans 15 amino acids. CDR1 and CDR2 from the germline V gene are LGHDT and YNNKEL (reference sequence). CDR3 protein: CASSQTLVSHNEQFF. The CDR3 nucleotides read TGTGCCAGCAGCCAAACACTAGTTTCGCACAATGAGCAGTTCTTC.

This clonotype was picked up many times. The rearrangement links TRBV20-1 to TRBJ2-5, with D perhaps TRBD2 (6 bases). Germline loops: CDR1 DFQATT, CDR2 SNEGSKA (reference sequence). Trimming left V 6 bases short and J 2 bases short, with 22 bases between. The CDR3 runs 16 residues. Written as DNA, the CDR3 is TGCAGTGCCACCACACCCATCGGGAGTTTGCAAGAGACCCAGTACTTC. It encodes CSATTPIGSLQETQYF.

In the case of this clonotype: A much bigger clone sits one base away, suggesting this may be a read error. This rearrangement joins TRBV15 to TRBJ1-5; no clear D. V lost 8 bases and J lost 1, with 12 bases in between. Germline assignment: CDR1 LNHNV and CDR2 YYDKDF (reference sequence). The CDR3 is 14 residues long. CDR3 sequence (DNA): TGTGCCACCGGGGAGGTGAGAAGCAATCAGCCCCAGCATTTT. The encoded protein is CATGEVRSNQPQHF.

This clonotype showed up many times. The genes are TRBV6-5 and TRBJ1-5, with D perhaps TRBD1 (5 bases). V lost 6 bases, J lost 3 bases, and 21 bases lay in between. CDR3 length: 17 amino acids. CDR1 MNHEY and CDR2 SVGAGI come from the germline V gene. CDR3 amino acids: CASRGLKGGAPNQPQHF. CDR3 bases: TGTGCCAGCAGGGGGTTGAAGGGTGGGGCCCCCAATCAGCCCCAGCATTTT.

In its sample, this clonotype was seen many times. The chain's CDR3 is CASSSAGTGRETQYF. CDR3 nucleotide sequence: TGTGCCAGCAGCTCAGCGGGGACAGGGAGAGAGACCCAGTACTTC. The chain employs TRBV7-2 and TRBJ2-5, with TRBD1 matching 9 bases. Trimming took 4 bases from V and 4 from J; bases not matched to a gene: 7. The length of the CDR3 is 15 residues. CDR1 SGHTA and CDR2 FQGNSA come from the germline V gene.

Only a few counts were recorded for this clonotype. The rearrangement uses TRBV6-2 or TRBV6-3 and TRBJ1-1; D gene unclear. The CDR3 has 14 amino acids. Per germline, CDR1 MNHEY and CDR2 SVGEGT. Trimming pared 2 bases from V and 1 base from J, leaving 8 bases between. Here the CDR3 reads CASSYLTPNTEAFF. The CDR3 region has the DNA TGTGCCAGCAGTTACCTCACCCCGAACACTGAAGCTTTCTTT.

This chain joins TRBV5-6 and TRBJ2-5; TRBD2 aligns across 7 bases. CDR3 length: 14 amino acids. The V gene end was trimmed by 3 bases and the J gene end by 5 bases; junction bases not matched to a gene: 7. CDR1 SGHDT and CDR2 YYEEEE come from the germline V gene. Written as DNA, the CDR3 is TGTGCCAGCAGCTGGCAGAGGGACTATGAGACCCAGTACTTC. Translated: CASSWQRDYETQYF.

CDR3 nucleotide sequence: TGTGCCAGTACGGAGCGGGACATCTATGGCTACACCTTC. Encoded protein: CASTERDIYGYTF. The chain carries TRBV19 and TRBJ1-2, with D possibly TRBD1 on 6 matching bases. Trimming removed 7 bases from V and 4 bases from J, with 13 bases in between. Germline V gene data show CDR1 as LNHDA and CDR2 as SQIVND (reference sequence). This CDR3 has 13 amino acids.

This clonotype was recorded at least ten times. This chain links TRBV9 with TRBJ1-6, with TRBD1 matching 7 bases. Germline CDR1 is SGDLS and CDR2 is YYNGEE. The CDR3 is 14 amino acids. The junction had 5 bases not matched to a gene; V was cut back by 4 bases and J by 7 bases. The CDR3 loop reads CASSSRDSNSPLHF. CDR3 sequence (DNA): TGTGCCAGCAGCTCCCGGGACAGCAATTCACCCCTCCACTTT. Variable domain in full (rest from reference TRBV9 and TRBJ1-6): DSGVTQTPKHLITATGQRVTLRCSPRSGDLSVYWYQQSLDQGLQFLIQYYNGEERAKGNILERFSAQQFPDLHSELNLSSLELGDSALYFCASSSRDSNSPLHFGNGTRLTVT.

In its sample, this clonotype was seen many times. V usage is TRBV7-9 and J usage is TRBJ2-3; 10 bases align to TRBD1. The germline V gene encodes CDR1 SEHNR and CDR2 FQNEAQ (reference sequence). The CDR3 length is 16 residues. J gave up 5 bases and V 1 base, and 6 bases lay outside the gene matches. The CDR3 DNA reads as TGTGCCAGCAGCTTAGGAGACAGGGGGCGCAAAGATACGCAGTATTTT. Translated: CASSLGDRGRKDTQYF. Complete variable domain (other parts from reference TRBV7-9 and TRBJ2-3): DTGVSQNPRHKITKRGQNVTFRCDPISEHNRLYWYRQTLGQGPEFLTYFQNEAQLEKSRLLSDRFSAERPKGSFSTLEIQRTEQGDSAMYLCASSLGDRGRKDTQYFGPGTRLTVL.

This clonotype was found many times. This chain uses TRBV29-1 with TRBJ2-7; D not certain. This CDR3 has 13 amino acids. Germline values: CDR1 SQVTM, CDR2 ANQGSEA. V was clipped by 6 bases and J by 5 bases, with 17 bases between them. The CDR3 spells CSVLAQLEDEQYF. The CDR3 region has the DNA TGCAGCGTCTTAGCCCAACTTGAGGACGAGCAGTACTTC.

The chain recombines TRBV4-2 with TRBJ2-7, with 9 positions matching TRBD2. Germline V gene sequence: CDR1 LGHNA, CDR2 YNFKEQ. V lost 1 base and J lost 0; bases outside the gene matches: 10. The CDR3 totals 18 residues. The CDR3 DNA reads TGTGCCAGCAGCCAAGGTCCAGGCGGGAGGGCAGGCTCCTACGAGCAGTACTTC. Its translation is CASSQGPGGRAGSYEQYF.

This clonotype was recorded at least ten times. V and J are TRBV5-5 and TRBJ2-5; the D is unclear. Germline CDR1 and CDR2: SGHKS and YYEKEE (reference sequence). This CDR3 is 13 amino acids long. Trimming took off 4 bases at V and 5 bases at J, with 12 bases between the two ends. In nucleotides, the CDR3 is TGTGCCAGCAGCACGGCTACGGAGGAGACCCAGTACTTC. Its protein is CASSTATEETQYF.

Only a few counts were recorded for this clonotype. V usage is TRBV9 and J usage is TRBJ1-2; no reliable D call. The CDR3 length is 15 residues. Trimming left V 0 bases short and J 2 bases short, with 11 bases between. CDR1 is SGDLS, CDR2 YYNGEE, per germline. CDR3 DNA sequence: TGTGCCAGCAGCGTAGCCGACGTTTCAAACTATGGCTACACCTTC. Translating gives CASSVADVSNYGYTF.

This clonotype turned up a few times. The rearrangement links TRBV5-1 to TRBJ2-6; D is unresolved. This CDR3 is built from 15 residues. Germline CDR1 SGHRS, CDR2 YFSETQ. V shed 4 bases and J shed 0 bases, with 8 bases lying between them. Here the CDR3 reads CASSPDGSGANVLTF. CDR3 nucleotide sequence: TGCGCCAGCAGCCCGGACGGCTCTGGGGCCAACGTCCTGACTTTC.

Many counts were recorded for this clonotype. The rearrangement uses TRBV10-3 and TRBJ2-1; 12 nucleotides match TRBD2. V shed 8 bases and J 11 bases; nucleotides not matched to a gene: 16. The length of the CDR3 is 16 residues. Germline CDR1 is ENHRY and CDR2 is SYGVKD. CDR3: CAIDLTGLAGRIQQFF. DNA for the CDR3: TGTGCCATCGATTTGACGGGACTAGCGGGTCGAATTCAGCAGTTCTTC.

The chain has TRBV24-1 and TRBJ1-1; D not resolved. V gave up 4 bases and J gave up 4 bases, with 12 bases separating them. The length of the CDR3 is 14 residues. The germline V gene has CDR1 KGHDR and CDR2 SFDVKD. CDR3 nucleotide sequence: TGTGCCACCAGTGACGCGGCCAGGAGCACTGAAGCTTTCTTT. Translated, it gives CATSDAARSTEAFF.

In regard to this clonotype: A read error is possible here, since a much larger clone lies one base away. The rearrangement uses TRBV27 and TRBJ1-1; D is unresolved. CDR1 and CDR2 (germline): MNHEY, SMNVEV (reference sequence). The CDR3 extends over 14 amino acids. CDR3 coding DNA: TGTGCCAGCAGTTTATTTTCAGAGAACGCTGAAGCTTTCTTT. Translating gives CASSLFSENAEAFF.